This record covers a single TCR beta chain. This clone is a singleton in its sample. Its antigen remains undetermined. Per-nucleotide qualities are absent, and no much larger clonotype sits a single base away. Preparation of the library involved the immunoSEQ multiplex PCR assay. Under the source paper's analysis protocol: A statistical classification framework was built for diagnosing cytomegalovirus status from the catalog of TCR beta chain sequences. Drawn from immuneACCESS, this table holds only the in-frame rearrangements with V and J called that TCRdb kept. Clones are partly lost; checked studies trace under half to an unresolved V gene and leave the rest unexplained. Clone size and the V and J calls come from that table; the DNA yielded D and trimming. For this sample the table gives tens of thousands of clones, of which 85% to 95% were detected only once. The ten biggest clones cover 0.69% of the sample.

This record comes from a study of cytomegalovirus exposure and HLA in healthy donors (dated by TCRdb to about 2017). Background on the whole study: According to a later analysis, the 120 or so validation repertoires were produced on the same platform as the 666 repertoires of the first cohort. The study was designed to test whether signatures of past pathogen exposure could be identified by cataloging public T cell receptors. To predict cytomegalovirus infection status, the study combined high-throughput TCR immunosequencing, statistical association of individual TCRs with disease status, and machine learning. A separate validation cohort of 90 to 150 different subjects was used in addition to the 666-subject first cohort.

Separate from the approximately 700-subject first cohort, the validation cohort of 120 subjects was the group to which the donors belonged. Inclusive of the bounding cysteine and phenylalanine, the CDR3 is 16 residues long. Left in the record is the CDR3 DNA by itself, 48 bases read in frame from the first base. V is reduced by 0 bases and J by 5 bases, leaving a spacing of 16 bases between them. For CDR1 and CDR2, the germline V gene (reference sequence) lists MNHEY and SMNVEV. General findings and caveats noted by the study authors: Most TCR sequences were seen in very few donors, while some public TCRs were found in many individuals. All 120 repertoires were used to score co-occurrence in the validation cohort in a later analysis, because that analysis had no HLA typing for the cohort. In vitro tests confirmed that a few of the cytomegalovirus-associated TCR beta chains recognize cytomegalovirus antigens. In a later analysis, TCRs clustered in the first cohort were found to also tend to co-occur in the 130 or so validation repertoires, with 94% of cluster scores above 0. The study listed 150 to 200 TCR beta chains as associated with cytomegalovirus. The authors suggested that the approach could potentially be extended to other disease states and immunological phenotypes. Cytomegalovirus status was reported to be diagnosed by the classifier with high specificity and sensitivity in both the original and validation cohorts.

The chain links TRBV27 with TRBJ2-5; the D segment could be TRBD2, given 5 matching bases. The receptor was derived from a woman aged 18-29 years in good health and CMV-seronegative. Sequencing was performed on PBMCs. The sequenced DNA: TGTGCCAGCAGTTTATCGTCCGGGTGGACTGGGGAGACCCAGTACTTC. The translation is CASSLSSGWTGETQYF.